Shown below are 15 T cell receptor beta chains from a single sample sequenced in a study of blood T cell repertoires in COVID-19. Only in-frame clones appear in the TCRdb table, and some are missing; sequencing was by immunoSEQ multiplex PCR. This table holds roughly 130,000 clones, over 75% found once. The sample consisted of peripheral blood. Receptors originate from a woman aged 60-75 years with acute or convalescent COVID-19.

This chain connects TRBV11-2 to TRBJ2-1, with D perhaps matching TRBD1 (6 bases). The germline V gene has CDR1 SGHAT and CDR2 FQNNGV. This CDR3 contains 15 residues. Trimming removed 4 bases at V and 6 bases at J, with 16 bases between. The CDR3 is CASSSDLTGINEQFF. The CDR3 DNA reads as TGTGCCAGCAGCTCAGACTTAACAGGGATCAATGAGCAGTTCTTC.

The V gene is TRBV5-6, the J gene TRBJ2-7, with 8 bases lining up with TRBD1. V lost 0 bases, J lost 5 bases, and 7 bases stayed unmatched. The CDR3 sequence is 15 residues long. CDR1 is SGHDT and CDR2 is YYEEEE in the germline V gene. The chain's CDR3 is CASSLVLQGAHEQYV. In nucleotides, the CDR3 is TGTGCCAGCAGCTTGGTTTTGCAGGGGGCCCACGAGCAGTACGTC.

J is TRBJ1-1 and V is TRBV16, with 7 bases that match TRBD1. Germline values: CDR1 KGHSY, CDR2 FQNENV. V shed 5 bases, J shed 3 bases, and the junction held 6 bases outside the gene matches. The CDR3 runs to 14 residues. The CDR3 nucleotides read TGTGCCAGCAGCACTGACAGGGTGGACACTGAAGCTTTCTTT. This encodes CASSTDRVDTEAFF.

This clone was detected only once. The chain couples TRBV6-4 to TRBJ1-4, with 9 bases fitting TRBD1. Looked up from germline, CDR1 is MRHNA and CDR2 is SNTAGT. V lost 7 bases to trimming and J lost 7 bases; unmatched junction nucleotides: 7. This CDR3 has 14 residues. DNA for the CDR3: TGTGCCAGCACCATGGACAGGGGTGGTGAAAAACTGTTTTTT. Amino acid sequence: CASTMDRGGEKLFF.

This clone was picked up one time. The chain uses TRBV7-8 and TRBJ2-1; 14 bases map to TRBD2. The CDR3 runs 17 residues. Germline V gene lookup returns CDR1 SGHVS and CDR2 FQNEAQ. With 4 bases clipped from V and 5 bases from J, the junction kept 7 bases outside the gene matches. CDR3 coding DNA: TGTGCCAGCAGCTACGTACGGACTAGCGGGAGGCACAATGAGCAGTTCTTC. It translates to CASSYVRTSGRHNEQFF.

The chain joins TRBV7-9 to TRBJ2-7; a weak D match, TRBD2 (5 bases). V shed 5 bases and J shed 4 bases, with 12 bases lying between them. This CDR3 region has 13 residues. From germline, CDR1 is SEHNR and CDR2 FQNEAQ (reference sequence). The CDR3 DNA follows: TGTGCCAGCAGCATTCCCCCGGGGTACGAGCAGTACTTC. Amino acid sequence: CASSIPPGYEQYF.

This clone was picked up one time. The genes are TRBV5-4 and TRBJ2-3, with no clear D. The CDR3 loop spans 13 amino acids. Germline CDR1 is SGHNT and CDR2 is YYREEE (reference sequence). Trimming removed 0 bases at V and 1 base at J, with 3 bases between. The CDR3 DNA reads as TGTGCCAGCAGCTTGGGCGGCACAGATACGCAGTATTTT. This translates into CASSLGGTDTQYF.

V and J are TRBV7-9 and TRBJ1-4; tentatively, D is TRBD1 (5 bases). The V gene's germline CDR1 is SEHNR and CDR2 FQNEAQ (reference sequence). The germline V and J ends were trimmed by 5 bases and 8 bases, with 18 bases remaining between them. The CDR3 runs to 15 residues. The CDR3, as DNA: TGTGCCAGCAGCCCTATTCAGGGCGCGCAAGAAAAACTGTTTTTT. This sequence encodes CASSPIQGAQEKLFF.

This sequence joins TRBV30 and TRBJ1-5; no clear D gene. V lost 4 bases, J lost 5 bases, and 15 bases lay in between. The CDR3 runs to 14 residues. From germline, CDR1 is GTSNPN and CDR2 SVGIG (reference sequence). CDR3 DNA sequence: TGTGCCTGGATGGCCCCGGGAAGGGATCAGCCCCAGCATTTT. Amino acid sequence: CAWMAPGRDQPQHF. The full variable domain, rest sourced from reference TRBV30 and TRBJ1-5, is SQTIHQWPATLVQPVGSPLSLECTVEGTSNPNLYWYRQAAGRGLQLLFYSVGIGQISSEVPQNLSASRPQDRQFILSSKKLLLSDSGFYLCAWMAPGRDQPQHFGDGTRLSIL.

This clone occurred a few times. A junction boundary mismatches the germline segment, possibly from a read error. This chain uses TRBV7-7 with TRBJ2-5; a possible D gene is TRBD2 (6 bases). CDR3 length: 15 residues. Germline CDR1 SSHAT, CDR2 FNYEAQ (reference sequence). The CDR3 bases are TGTGCTAGCAGCTTAGGGGAAGCGGGCCAAGAGACCCAGTACTTC. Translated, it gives CASSLGEAGQETQYF.

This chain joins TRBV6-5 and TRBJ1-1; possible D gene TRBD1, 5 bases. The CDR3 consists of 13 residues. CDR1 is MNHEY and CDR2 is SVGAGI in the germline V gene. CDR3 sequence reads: CLSGEYGNTEAFF. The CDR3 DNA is TGTCTTTCGGGGGAGTACGGGAACACTGAAGCTTTCTTT.

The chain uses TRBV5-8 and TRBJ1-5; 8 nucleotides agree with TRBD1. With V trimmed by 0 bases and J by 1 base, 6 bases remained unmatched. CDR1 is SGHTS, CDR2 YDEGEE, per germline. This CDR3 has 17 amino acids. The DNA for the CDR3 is TGTGCCAGCAGCTTGGGGGCAGGGGGCTACAGCAATCAGCCCCAGCATTTT. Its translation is CASSLGAGGYSNQPQHF.

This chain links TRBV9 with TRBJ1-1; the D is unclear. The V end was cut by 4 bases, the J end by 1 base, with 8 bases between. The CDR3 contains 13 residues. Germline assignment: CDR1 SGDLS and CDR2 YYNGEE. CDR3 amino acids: CASSKRANTEAFF. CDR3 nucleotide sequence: TGTGCCAGCAGCAAGAGGGCGAACACTGAAGCTTTCTTT.

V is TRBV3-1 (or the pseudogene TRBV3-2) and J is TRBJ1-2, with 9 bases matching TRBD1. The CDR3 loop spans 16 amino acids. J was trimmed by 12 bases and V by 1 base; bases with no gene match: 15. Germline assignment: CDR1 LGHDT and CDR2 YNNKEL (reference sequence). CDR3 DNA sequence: TGTGCCAGCAGCCAAGGCGCCAGGGCCGGACAGGGGCAACACACCTTC. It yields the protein CASSQGARAGQGQHTF.

This chain's CDR3 is CASSLGGLGEEQYV. The CDR3 DNA follows: TGTGCCAGCAGCTTGGGAGGTTTAGGAGAGGAGCAGTACGTC. This rearrangement joins TRBV5-6 to TRBJ2-7; D gene unclear. The length of the CDR3 is 14 residues. The germline gives CDR1 SGHDT, CDR2 YYEEEE. Trimming took 0 bases from V and 7 from J, leaving 14 bases between them.